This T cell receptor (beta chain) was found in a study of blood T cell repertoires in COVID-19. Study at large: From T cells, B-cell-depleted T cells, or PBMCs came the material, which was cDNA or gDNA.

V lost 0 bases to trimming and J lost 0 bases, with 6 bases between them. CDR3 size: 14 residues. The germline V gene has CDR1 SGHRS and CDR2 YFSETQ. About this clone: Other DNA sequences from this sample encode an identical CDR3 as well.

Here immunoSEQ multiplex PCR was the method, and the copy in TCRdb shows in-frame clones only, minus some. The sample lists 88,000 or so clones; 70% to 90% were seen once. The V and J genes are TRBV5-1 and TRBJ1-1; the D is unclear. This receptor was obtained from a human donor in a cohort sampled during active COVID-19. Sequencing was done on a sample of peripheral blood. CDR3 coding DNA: TGCGCCAGCAGCTTGGGGCAGATGAACACTGAAGCTTTCTTT. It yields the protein CASSLGQMNTEAFF.